This T cell receptor (beta chain) was identified during a study of control samples from healthy donors and cancer patients. The assay was immunoSEQ multiplex PCR, and TCRdb's table has in-frame clones only and misses some. The sample shows about 130,000 clones, 80% to 95% of them seen only once. The sequencing input was blood. The source of this sequence is a young man in good health.

CDR3 sequence reads: CASSPPRWYRDHEQYF. The CDR3 region has the DNA TGTGCCAGCTCACCACCAAGATGGTACAGGGACCACGAGCAGTACTTC. The chain links TRBV18 to TRBJ2-7; weak D call: TRBD1 (6 bases). The CDR3 has 16 amino acids. The germline V gene has CDR1 KGHSH and CDR2 LQKENI. V was shortened by 0 bases and J by 5 bases, with 17 bases between the two germline ends.